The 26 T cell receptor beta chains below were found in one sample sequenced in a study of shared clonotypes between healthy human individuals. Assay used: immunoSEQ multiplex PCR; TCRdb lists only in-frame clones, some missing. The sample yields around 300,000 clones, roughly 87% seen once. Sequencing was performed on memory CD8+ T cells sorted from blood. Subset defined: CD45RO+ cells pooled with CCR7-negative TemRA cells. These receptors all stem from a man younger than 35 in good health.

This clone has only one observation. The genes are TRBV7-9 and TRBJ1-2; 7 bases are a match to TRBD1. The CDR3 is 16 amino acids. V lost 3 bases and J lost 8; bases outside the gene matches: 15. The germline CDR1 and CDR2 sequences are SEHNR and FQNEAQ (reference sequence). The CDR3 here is CASSFTDQTGLLGYTF. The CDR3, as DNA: TGTGCCAGCAGCTTTACAGATCAGACAGGGCTTTTGGGCTACACCTTC.

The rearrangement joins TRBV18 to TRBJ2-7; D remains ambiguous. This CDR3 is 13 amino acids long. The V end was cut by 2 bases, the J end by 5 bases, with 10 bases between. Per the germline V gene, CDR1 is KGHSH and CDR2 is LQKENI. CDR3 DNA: TGTGCCAGCTCACCAAACACCGTTAACGAGCAGTACTTC. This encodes CASSPNTVNEQYF.

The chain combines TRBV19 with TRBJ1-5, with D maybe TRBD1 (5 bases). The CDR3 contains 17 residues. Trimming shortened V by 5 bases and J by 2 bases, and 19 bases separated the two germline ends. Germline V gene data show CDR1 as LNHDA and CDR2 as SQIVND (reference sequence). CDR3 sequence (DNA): TGTGCCAGTAGTCTCGCCGACGTGGGGCTTGGCAATCAGCCCCAGCATTTT. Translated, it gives CASSLADVGLGNQPQHF.

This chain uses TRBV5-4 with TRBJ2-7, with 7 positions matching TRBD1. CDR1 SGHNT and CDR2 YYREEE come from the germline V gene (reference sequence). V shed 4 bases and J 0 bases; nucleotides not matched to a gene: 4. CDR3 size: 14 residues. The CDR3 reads CASSPDRSSYEQYF. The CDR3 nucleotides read TGTGCCAGCAGCCCGGACAGGAGCTCCTACGAGCAGTACTTC.

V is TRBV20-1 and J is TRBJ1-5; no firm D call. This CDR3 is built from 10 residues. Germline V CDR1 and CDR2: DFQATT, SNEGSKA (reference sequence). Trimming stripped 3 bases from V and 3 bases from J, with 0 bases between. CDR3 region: CSASNQPQHF. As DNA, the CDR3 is TGCAGTGCTAGCAATCAGCCCCAGCATTTT.

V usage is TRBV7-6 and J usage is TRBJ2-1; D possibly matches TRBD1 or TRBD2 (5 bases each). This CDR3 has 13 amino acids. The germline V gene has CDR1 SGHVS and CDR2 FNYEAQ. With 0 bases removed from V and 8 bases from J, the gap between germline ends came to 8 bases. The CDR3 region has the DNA TGTGCCAGCAGCTTAGCGGGGACCCATGAGCAGTTCTTC. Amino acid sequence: CASSLAGTHEQFF.

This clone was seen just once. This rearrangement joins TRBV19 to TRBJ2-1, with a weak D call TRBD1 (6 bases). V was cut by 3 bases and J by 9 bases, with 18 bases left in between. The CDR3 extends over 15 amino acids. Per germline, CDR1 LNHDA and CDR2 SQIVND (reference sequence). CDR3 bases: TGTGCCAGTAGTATGCCGCTACAGGGATGGAGTGAGCAGTTCTTC. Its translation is CASSMPLQGWSEQFF.

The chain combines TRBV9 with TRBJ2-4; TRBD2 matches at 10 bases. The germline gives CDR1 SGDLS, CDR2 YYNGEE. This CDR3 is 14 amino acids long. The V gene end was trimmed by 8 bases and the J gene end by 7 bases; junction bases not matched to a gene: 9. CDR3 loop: CASGQREGPNIQYF. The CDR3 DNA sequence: TGTGCCAGTGGTCAGCGGGAGGGCCCGAACATTCAGTACTTC.

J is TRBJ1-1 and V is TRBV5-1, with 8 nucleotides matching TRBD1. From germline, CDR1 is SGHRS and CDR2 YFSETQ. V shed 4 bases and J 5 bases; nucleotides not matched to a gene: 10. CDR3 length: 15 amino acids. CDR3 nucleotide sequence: TGCGCCAGCAGCGATCCCGGGACAGGTCCAACTGAAGCTTTCTTT. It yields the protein CASSDPGTGPTEAFF.

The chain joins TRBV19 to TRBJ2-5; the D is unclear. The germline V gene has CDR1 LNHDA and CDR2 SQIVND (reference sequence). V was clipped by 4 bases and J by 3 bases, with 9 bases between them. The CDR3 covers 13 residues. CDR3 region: CASSNRWEETQYF. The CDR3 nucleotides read TGTGCCAGTAGTAATCGATGGGAAGAGACCCAGTACTTC. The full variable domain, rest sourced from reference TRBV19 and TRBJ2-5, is DGGITQSPKYLFRKEGQNVTLSCEQNLNHDAMYWYRQDPGQGLRLIYYSQIVNDFQKGDIAEGYSVSREKKESFPLTVTSAQKNPTAFYLCASSNRWEETQYFGPGTRLLVL.

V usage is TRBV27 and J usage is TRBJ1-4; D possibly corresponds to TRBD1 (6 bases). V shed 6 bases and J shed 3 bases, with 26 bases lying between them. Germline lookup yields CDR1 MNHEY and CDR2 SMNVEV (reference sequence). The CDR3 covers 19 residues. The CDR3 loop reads CASSPEQGFGLTANEKLFF. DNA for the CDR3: TGTGCCAGCAGCCCAGAACAGGGCTTTGGGTTGACTGCTAATGAAAAACTGTTTTTT.

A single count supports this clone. CDR3 DNA: TGTGCCAGCAGCTTTGTTTGGGAAGGGTATGGCTACACCTTC. Translation: CASSFVWEGYGYTF. The chain combines TRBV5-4 with TRBJ1-2, with no clear D. V was cut by 2 bases and J by 5 bases, with 13 bases left in between. CDR3 size: 14 residues. CDR1 and CDR2 from the germline V gene are SGHNT and YYREEE (reference sequence).

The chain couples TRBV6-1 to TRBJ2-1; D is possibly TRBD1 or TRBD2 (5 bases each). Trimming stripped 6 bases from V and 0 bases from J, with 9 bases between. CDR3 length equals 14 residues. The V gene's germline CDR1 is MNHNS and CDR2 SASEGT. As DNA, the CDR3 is TGTGCCAGCAGCCCTGGGGGCTCCTACAATGAGCAGTTCTTC. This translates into CASSPGGSYNEQFF.

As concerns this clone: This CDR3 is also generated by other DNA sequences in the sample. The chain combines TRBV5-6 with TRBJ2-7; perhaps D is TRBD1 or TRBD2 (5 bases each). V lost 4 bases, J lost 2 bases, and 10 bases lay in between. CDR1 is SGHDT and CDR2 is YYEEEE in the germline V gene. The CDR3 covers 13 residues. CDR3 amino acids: CASSLGTTYEQYF. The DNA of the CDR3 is TGTGCCAGCAGCCTAGGGACCACCTACGAGCAGTACTTC.

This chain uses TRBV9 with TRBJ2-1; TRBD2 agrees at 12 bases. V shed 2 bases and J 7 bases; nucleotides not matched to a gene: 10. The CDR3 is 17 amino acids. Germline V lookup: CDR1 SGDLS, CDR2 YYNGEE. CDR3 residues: CASSVGRGLAGGNEQFF. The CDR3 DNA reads TGTGCCAGCAGCGTCGGCCGTGGGCTAGCGGGAGGGAATGAGCAGTTCTTC.

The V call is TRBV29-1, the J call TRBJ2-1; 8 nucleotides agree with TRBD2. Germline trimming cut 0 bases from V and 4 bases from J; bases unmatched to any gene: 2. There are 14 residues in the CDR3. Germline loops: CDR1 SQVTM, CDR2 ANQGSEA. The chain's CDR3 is CSVEEQRGYNEQFF. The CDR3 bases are TGCAGCGTTGAAGAACAGCGGGGGTACAATGAGCAGTTCTTC.

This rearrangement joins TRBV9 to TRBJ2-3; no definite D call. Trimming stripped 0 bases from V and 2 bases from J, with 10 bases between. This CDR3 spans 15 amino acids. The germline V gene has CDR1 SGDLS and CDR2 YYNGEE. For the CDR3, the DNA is TGTGCCAGCAGCGTAGCTGGGCGGTTCACAGATACGCAGTATTTT. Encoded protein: CASSVAGRFTDTQYF.

CDR3 residues: CASSLRRSKETQYF. The CDR3 region has the DNA TGTGCCAGCAGCCTACGTCGTAGTAAGGAGACCCAGTACTTC. The J gene is TRBJ2-5, the V gene TRBV13; D gene unclear. V was cut by 5 bases and J by 5 bases, with 15 bases left in between. The CDR3 length is 14 residues. Looked up from germline, CDR1 is PRHDT and CDR2 is FYEKMQ (reference sequence). The variable domain in full, with the rest retrieved from reference TRBV13 and TRBJ2-5, is AAGVIQSPRHLIKEKRETATLKCYPIPRHDTVYWYQQGPGQDPQFLISFYEKMQSDKGSIPDRFSAQQFSDYHSELNMSSLELGDSALYFCASSLRRSKETQYFGPGTRLLVL.

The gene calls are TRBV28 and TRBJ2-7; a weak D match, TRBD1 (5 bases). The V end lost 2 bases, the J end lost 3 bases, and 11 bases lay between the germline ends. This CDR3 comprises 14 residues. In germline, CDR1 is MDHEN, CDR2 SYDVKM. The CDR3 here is CASSLRGTDYEQYF. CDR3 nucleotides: TGTGCCAGCAGTTTAAGGGGCACGGACTACGAGCAGTACTTC.

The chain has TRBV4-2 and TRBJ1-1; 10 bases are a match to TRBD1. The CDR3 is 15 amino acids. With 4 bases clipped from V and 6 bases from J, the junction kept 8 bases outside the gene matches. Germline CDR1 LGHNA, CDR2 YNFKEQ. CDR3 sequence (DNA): TGTGCCAGCAGCCCGGAGGGGACAGGGGACCCTGAAGCTTTCTTT. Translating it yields CASSPEGTGDPEAFF.

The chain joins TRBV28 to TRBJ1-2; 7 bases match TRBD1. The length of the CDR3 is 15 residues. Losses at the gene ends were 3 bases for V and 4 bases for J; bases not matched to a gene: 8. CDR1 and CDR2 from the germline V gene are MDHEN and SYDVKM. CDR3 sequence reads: CASSLQGVFFYGYTF. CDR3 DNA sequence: TGTGCCAGCAGTTTGCAGGGGGTGTTTTTCTATGGCTACACCTTC.

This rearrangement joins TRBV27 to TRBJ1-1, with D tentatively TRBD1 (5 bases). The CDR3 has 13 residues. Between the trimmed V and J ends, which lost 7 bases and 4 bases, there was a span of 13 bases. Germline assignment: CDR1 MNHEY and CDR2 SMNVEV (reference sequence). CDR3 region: CASTPLGRTEAFF. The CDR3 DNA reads TGTGCCAGCACTCCCCTGGGGCGCACTGAAGCTTTCTTT.

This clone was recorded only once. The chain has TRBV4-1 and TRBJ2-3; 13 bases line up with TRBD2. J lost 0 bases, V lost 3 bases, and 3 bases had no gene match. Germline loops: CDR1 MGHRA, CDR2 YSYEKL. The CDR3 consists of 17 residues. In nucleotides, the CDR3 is TGCGCCAGCAGCCACCGACTAGCGGGGGGCAGCACAGATACGCAGTATTTT. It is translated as CASSHRLAGGSTDTQYF.

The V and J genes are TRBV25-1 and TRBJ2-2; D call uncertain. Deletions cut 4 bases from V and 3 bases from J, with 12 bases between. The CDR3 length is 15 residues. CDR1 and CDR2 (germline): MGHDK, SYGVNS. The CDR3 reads CASSGSRWDTGELFF. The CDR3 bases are TGTGCCAGCAGTGGGAGCAGGTGGGACACCGGGGAGCTGTTTTTT.

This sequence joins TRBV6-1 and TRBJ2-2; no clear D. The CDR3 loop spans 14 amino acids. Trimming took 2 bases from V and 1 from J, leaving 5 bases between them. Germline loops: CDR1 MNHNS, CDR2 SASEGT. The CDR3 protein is CASSEFVNTGELFF. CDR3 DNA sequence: TGTGCCAGCAGTGAATTTGTGAACACCGGGGAGCTGTTTTTT.

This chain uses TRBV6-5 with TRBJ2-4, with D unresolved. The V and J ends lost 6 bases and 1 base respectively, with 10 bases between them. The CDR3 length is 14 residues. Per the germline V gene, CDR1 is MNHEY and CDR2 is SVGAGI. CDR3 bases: TGTGCCAGCAGCAGTTACTTGGCCAAAAACATTCAGTACTTC. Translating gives CASSSYLAKNIQYF.